This T cell receptor beta chain was recorded in a study of blood T cell repertoires in COVID-19. Study-wide background: From the United States, Italy and Spain came samples of acute and convalescent COVID-19. Sample material is recorded as cDNA or gDNA derived from T cells, B-cell-depleted T cells, or PBMCs.

The V end lost 7 bases, the J end lost 1 base, and 22 bases lay between the germline ends. The CDR3 is made up of 18 amino acids. Germline loops: CDR1 LNHDA, CDR2 SQIVND (reference sequence). Original processing methods: How many nucleated cells were present was estimated from reference gene primer amplification. Sequencing was performed with immunoSEQ multiplex PCR; in TCRdb, only in-frame clones are kept and a portion is missing. Clone size and the V and J calls come from that table; the DNA yielded D and trimming. The sample includes 150,000 to 180,000 clones, 75% to 85% of them seen just once. The receptor was isolated from a woman in her forties or fifties with acute or convalescent COVID-19. The sequencing sample was made of peripheral blood. V gene TRBV19 combines with J gene TRBJ2-2; D is possibly TRBD1 (6 bases). The CDR3 region is CASNPSGHRNWNTGELFF. The CDR3 coding sequence is TGTGCCAGTAATCCTTCGGGACATCGGAATTGGAACACCGGGGAGCTGTTTTTT.